What follows is one T cell receptor beta chain and its context. Its antigen is undetermined. The data derive from a study of T cell repertoires in cytomegalovirus infection. Study-level findings and limits: CMV-specific TCR beta clonotypes restricted by HLA-C were the ones dominating the ex vivo response. Carriage of CMV together with the relevant HLA was identifiable through cumulative public TCR beta family frequency.

This CDR3 is 13 amino acids long. With 3 bases removed from V and 5 bases from J, the gap between germline ends came to 13 bases. Germline values: CDR1 GTSNPN, CDR2 SVGIG (reference sequence). From the reads, TCRdb called clonotypes with MiXCR, one entry per CDR3 protein. The sample yields about 490,000 distinct CDR3 sequences, around 10% seen once. The V call is TRBV30, the J call TRBJ2-5; D possibly corresponds to TRBD2 (6 bases). The sequence was collected from a human donor in good health (CMV status not recorded). Some clones in this sample may be carry-over from other donors' samples. The sequenced material came from PBMCs. CDR3 nucleotide sequence: TGTGCCTGGAGCCCAGGAGGGCCTGAGACCCAGTACTTC. It encodes CAWSPGGPETQYF.